This T cell receptor beta chain is from a study of shared clonotypes between healthy human individuals. Broader study findings: Clonotype sharing among donors, it was expected, would be affected by sequencing depth.

The CDR3 is made up of 15 amino acids. CDR1 is SGHRS and CDR2 is YFSETQ in the germline V gene. V lost 0 bases to trimming and J lost 2 bases; unmatched junction nucleotides: 1. Comment on this clone: Antigen unknown. Other DNA sequences of this sample code for an identical CDR3.

Donors were healthy HIV-negative adults without recent acute infections or vaccinations. The donors were all Caucasian adults (living in Nashville, Tennessee). The deep-level immunoSEQ assay was used. Assay used: immunoSEQ multiplex PCR; TCRdb lists only in-frame clones, some missing. This table holds about 450,000 clones, around three quarters found once. The J gene is TRBJ2-5, the V gene TRBV5-1, with 10 bases lining up with TRBD2. This sequence originates from a woman aged 40 to 50 in good health. Some clones in this sample may be carry-over from other donors' samples. Sequencing was performed on PBMCs. The CDR3 nucleotides are TGCGCCAGCAGCTTGGGGACTAGCGGACAAGAGACCCAGTACTTC. It yields the protein CASSLGTSGQETQYF.